This T cell receptor beta chain was profiled in a study of T cells in tumors after PD-1 blockade. Looking at the study overall: Daily vismodegib 150 mg continued in a subset of anti-PD-1-treated patients. Overall study findings and caveats: In squamous cell carcinoma, roughly 50% of expanded exhausted clones were novel versus 29% of other expanded CD8+ clones.

The data were produced by immunoSEQ multiplex PCR, yet TCRdb's version contains in-frame clones alone and is incomplete. The sample yields roughly 13,000 clones, about 67% seen once. The germline CDR1 and CDR2 sequences are MNHEY and SMNVEV (reference sequence). Trimming left V 1 base short and J 4 bases short, with 13 bases between. CDR3 size: 15 residues. This clone has only a few counts. The antigen is unknown. Each patient got pembrolizumab 200 mg every 3 weeks or cemiplimab 350 mg every 2 weeks. Template: tumor biopsy or peripheral blood genomic DNA, about 550-6,500 ng per sample. The specimen was tumor tissue, collected after anti-PD-1 treatment. The chain has TRBV27 and TRBJ1-1, with D unresolved. The TCR comes from a human donor with cutaneous squamous cell carcinoma. This CDR3 reads CASSLYGVGVTEAFF. The CDR3 DNA reads as TGTGCCAGCAGTTTATACGGGGTTGGGGTCACTGAAGCTTTCTTT.